The 9 T cell receptor beta chains in this list originate from one sample, sequenced in a study of T cell repertoires in ileal Crohn's disease. Using immunoSEQ multiplex PCR, the repertoire was profiled, and TCRdb retains in-frame clones only, with some absent. The sample has approximately 19,000 clones, 60% to 75% seen once. The sample's time point: neoterminal ileum biopsy at postoperative endoscopy, about 6 months after surgery. The sequencing input was ileal tissue. The receptors were sampled from an adult with Crohn's disease.

The rearrangement uses TRBV6-1 and TRBJ2-7, with D possibly TRBD2 on 6 matching bases. The V and J ends lost 0 bases and 0 bases respectively, with 12 bases between them. Per the germline V gene, CDR1 is MNHNS and CDR2 is SASEGT. The CDR3 runs 16 residues. The CDR3 nucleotides are TGTGCCAGCAGTGAAGCCAGCGCGGACTACTCCTACGAGCAGTACTTC. Protein: CASSEASADYSYEQYF.

V gene TRBV15 combines with J gene TRBJ1-2; 10 bases are shared with TRBD1. Germline trimming cut 4 bases from V and 6 bases from J; bases unmatched to any gene: 11. This CDR3 spans 16 amino acids. Germline CDR1 and CDR2: LNHNV and YYDKDF (reference sequence). This chain's CDR3 is CATSKLQGQGLHGYTF. The CDR3, as DNA: TGTGCCACCAGCAAGTTGCAGGGACAGGGGCTCCATGGCTACACCTTC.

The chain is built from TRBV7-2 and TRBJ2-7; 11 bases are a match to TRBD1. The V and J ends lost 5 bases and 3 bases, in that order; junction bases with no gene match: 3. CDR3 size: 14 residues. CDR1 is SGHTA and CDR2 is FQGNSA in the germline V gene. DNA for the CDR3: TGTGCCAGCAGCCGGGACAGGGGGGACTACGAGCAGTACTTC. Its translation is CASSRDRGDYEQYF.

Written as DNA, the CDR3 is TGCGCCAGCAGCCAAGACGCAGGGGGCAATCAGCCCCAGCATTTT. Its protein product is CASSQDAGGNQPQHF. The chain recombines TRBV4-3 with TRBJ1-5, with D perhaps matching TRBD1 (6 bases). The CDR3 extends over 15 amino acids. Trimming shortened V by 0 bases and J by 2 bases, and 8 bases separated the two germline ends. Germline CDR1 reads LGHNA; CDR2 reads YSLEER.

The chain links TRBV19 to TRBJ1-2; D ambiguous. CDR1 and CDR2 from the germline V gene are LNHDA and SQIVND (reference sequence). The V end lost 3 bases, the J end lost 3 bases, and 11 bases lay between the germline ends. The CDR3 consists of 14 residues. The DNA for the CDR3 is TGTGCCAGTAGTATTTGGGAGTTTGACTATGGCTACACCTTC. As protein: CASSIWEFDYGYTF.

The chain has TRBV6-5 and TRBJ2-7, with TRBD1 as a possible D gene (6 bases). The CDR3 extends over 15 amino acids. Germline CDR1 is MNHEY and CDR2 is SVGAGI. V lost 6 bases and J lost 2, with 17 bases in between. Here the CDR3 reads CASSPQGPFTYEQYF. CDR3 bases: TGTGCCAGCAGCCCACAGGGACCTTTTACCTACGAGCAGTACTTC.

The chain has TRBV6-1 and TRBJ1-1; D gene unclear. The CDR3 is made up of 12 amino acids. V lost 5 bases and J lost 2, with 6 bases in between. Germline V lookup: CDR1 MNHNS, CDR2 SASEGT. The CDR3 protein is CASSRSNTEAFF. CDR3 sequence (DNA): TGTGCCAGCAGTCGGAGCAACACTGAAGCTTTCTTT.

This clone came up a few times. The chain joins TRBV5-1 to TRBJ2-1, with a tentative D call TRBD1 (5 bases). CDR3 length: 15 amino acids. Germline-derived CDR1 and CDR2 are SGHRS and YFSETQ. Trimming stripped 0 bases from V and 6 bases from J, with 13 bases between. Here the CDR3 reads CASSLGQGISNEQFF. The DNA of the CDR3 is TGCGCCAGCAGCTTGGGCCAGGGTATTTCCAATGAGCAGTTCTTC.

V usage is TRBV7-2 and J usage is TRBJ1-6; D is uncertain. CDR3 size: 11 residues. Germline V gene data show CDR1 as SGHTA and CDR2 as FQGNSA. V lost 4 bases, J lost 8 bases, and 3 bases lay in between. DNA of the CDR3: TGTGCCAGCAGCTCATATTCACCCCTCCACTTT. This encodes CASSSYSPLHF.